Described below is a single T cell receptor (beta chain) sequence and its context. This receptor's antigen is unknown. Base qualities were left out, and no much larger clone turns up one base away. V is clipped by 0 bases and J by 0 bases, and the sequence between their germline boundaries is 15 bases long. Reading from cysteine to phenylalanine, the CDR3 counts 19 amino acids. Only the CDR3 DNA is retained, 57 bases long and in frame from the first base. The germline V gene (reference sequence) specifies LNHNV as CDR1 and YYDKDF as CDR2. Sequencing used an Illumina NovaSeq 6000. TCRalpha and TCRbeta cDNA libraries were built by 5'RACE with constant-segment primers, adding sample barcodes and unique molecular identifiers. Trizol reagent was used to extract RNA from every sample. Libraries were amplified in two PCR steps, with a second sample barcode and Illumina TruSeq adapters added in the second step. Libraries were sequenced on an Illumina NovaSeq with 2 x 150 bp paired-end reads. In the authors' own workflow: Demultiplexing of reads and collapsing into UMI-guided consensus sequences were performed with migec v1.2.7. Using mixcr v2.1.11, the UMI consensuses were aligned to TRA and TRB V and J templates and assembled into clonotypes. A clonotype was counted as expanded or contracted only when both edgeR and NoisET called the clonotype significant, with the noise models trained on biological replicates. edgeR calls used a false discovery rate-adjusted p below 0.01 and a log2 fold-change threshold of 1. As an exploratory analysis of dynamics, max-normalized trajectories of the 1000 most abundant clonotypes were examined with PCA combined with hierarchical clustering. Separately sequenced CD4+ and CD8+ repertoires were used to assign a CD4 or CD8 phenotype to each responding clone. TCRdb's own reprocessing of the public reads used fastp at Q25 and MiXCR and kept productive beta chains. Rows with a matching CDR3 protein are joined into one entry that keeps the most common DNA and genes. The V and J calls and clone size come from TCRdb's table, not from the authors' own analysis. The sample data list 470,000 or so distinct CDR3 sequences, and over 15% of these were observed just once. Of the sample, around a fifth is held by the ten largest clones.

The sample originates from a study of T-cell memory formation after mild COVID-19 (dated by TCRdb to about 2021). A note on the overall study: TCR sequence clusters from the two donors were found to be largely donor specific. Two young, previously healthy adult volunteers, one female and one male, were included in the cohort. Longitudinal TCRalpha and TCRbeta repertoire sequencing tracked T-cell clones expanding and contracting after mild COVID-19 in a couple of donors. The research as a whole found: Contracting CD4+ clones appeared mostly in the CM and EM memory subsets, whereas CD8+ clones were enriched in EMRA. Some responding clones were found in pre-infection memory, which suggests that pre-existing cross-reactive memory T cells took part in the SARS-CoV-2 response. Clones contracting from day 15 to 85 had balanced CD4/CD8 phenotypes, while a second wave expanding from day 15 to 37 was biased towards CD4+. Whether the second-wave clones peaking on day 37 were SARS-CoV-2 specific was not confirmed. Only a couple of mild cases were covered in the study, and larger cohorts including severe cases with pre-infection samples were considered necessary.

Ficoll-Paque density gradient centrifugation was the method used to isolate PBMCs. This receptor was obtained from a young man who had mild COVID-19 (a few samples of this study predate the infection). The sample titles of this study are shuffled in the database, so cell type and time point are left out; the donor was told from shared clones. The V and J segments used are TRBV15 and TRBJ2-6; no confident D gene assignment can be made. Specimen: PBMCs or a T cell subset sorted from them (not recorded which). The CDR3 reads as follows: CATSRDTMGSGSGANVLTF. The nucleotides read TGTGCCACCAGCAGAGATACTATGGGCTCAGGCTCTGGGGCCAACGTCCTGACTTTC.